This T cell receptor beta chain appears in the sequencing data of a study of blood T cells in healthy people across ages. About the research overall: Template switching captured about one barcoded beta molecule per two T cells.

Overall study findings and caveats: The authors considered diversity estimates from one million T cells to be underestimates. Donors of long life had a larger count of naive CD4+ cells and greater diversity than aged donors.

Alongside a J-beta primer mix, a sample-barcoded 5' primer served in a second PCR lasting about 6 to 12 cycles. TCRdb redid the calling of the 5' RACE reads with MiXCR, one entry per CDR3 protein. The sample records some 1.5 million distinct CDR3 sequences, roughly 30% being singletons. The CDR3 contains 15 residues. Losses at the gene ends were 5 bases for V and 3 bases for J; bases not matched to a gene: 6. The germline V gene encodes CDR1 SGHTA and CDR2 FQGNSA. In the case of this clonotype: As yet, its antigen is unknown.

The specimen sequenced was blood. The rearrangement uses TRBV7-2 and TRBJ2-1, with 8 bases identical to TRBD2. The source of this sequence is a woman aged 30 to 39 in good health. DNA for the CDR3: TGTACCAGCAGCCCGGACGGGGGGGTCTACAATGAGCAGTTCTTC. It translates to CTSSPDGGVYNEQFF.